Below, one T cell receptor (beta chain) is given with its context. Its target is not known. The CDR3 end falls 3 residues outside the read, so it is completed with the germline J gene. Germline lookup yields CDR1 SNHLY and CDR2 FYNNEI. V was trimmed by 4 bases and J by 0 bases, leaving 12 bases between them. CDR3 length: 15 residues. The data were taken from a study of T cells in women clearing cervical HPV infection. Study in general: Women with histologically confirmed HPV16-related CIN3 or worse, 2 with invasive cancer, served as cases.

Assay used: immunoSEQ multiplex PCR; TCRdb lists only in-frame clones, some missing. The specimen's table records approximately 20,000 clones. General observations from the study: TRBV6-7 relative abundance averaged 0.11% in cases and about 0.17% in controls.

Source material: blood buffy coat. This TCR was sampled from a woman aged 18 to 75 with a cervical HPV16 infection that either progressed to CIN3+ or cleared (not recorded which). The V gene is TRBV2, the J gene TRBJ1-2, with D possibly being TRBD1 (5 bases). The CDR3 here is CASSVSDRSNYGYTF. The covered CDR3 bases are TGTGCCAGCAGTGTTTCTGACAGATCTAACTATGGC.